This T cell receptor beta chain was profiled in a study of beta chain features in type 1 diabetes. Whole-study context: Roughly 110,000,000 sorted cells were examined across all samples. Study findings and constraints: In the patient group, naive, central memory and Treg TCRB repertoires seemed more alike than in the healthy donor group. People with Type 1 diabetes carried modestly yet significantly shorter TCRB CDR3s in all four CD4+ subsets.

In its sample, this clone was seen a few times. Its matching antigen is unknown. Expressed TCRB transcripts were sequenced because the entire RNA isolate underwent reverse transcription. Clones were read by immunoSEQ multiplex PCR, and TCRdb kept only the in-frame ones, dropping some. The sample holds over 650,000 clones, 11% to 15% seen once. The ends were cut back, 4 bases at V and 3 bases at J, with 14 bases in the middle. The CDR3 totals 15 residues. CDR1 and CDR2 (germline): SGHRS, YFSETQ. It was via CD45RO/CCR7/CD25/CD127/CD95/CD27 that CD4+ naive, central memory, regulatory and stem cell-like memory cells were sorted.

The origin of this receptor is a man aged 18 to 29 with type 1 diabetes. The chain is built from TRBV5-1 and TRBJ1-5; possible D gene TRBD1, 6 bases. The sample comprised naive CD4+ T cells from blood. CDR3 sequence: CASSLGTRLNQPQHF. In nucleotides, the CDR3 is TGCGCCAGCAGCCTAGGGACAAGACTCAATCAGCCCCAGCATTTT.